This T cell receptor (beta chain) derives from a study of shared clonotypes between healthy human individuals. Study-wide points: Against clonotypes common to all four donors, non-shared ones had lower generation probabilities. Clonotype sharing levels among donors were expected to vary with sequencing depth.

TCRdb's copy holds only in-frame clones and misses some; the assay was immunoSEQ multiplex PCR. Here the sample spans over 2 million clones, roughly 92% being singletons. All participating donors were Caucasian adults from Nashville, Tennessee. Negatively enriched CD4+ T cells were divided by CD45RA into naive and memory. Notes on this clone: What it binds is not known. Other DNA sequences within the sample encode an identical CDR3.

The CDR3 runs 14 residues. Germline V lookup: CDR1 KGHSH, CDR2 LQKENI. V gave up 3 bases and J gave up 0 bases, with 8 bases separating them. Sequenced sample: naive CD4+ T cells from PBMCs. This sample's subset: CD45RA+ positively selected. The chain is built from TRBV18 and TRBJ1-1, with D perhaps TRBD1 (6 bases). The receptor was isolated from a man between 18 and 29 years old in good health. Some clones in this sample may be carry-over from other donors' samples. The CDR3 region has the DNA TGTGCCAGCTCACCGCAGGGGATGAACACTGAAGCTTTCTTT. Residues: CASSPQGMNTEAFF.